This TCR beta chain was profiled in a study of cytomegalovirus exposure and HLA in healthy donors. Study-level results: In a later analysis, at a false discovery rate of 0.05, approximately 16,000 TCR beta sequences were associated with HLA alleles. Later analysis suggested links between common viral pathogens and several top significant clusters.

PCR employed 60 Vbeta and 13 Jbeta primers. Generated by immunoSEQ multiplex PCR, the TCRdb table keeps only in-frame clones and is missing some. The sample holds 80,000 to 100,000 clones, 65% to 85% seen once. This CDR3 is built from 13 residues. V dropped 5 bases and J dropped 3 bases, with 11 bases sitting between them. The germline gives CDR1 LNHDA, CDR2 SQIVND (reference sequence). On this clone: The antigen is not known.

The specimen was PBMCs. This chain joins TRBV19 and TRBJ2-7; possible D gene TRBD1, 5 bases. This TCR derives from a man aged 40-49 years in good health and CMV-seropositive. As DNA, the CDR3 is TGTGCCAGTAGTTTCACAGGAAGCTACGAGCAGTACTTC. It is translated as CASSFTGSYEQYF.